Listed below are T cell receptor beta chains from one sample, sequenced in a study of T cell responses to AZD1222 COVID-19 vaccine. Profiling relied on immunoSEQ multiplex PCR, and the TCRdb table lists in-frame clones only, not all of them. The table records under 100,000 clones, around nine tenths of them present only once. The sample consisted of peripheral blood, taken on day 0 of AZD1222 vaccination. The receptor source for this set is an adult in good health. Each CDR3 is given with its conserved first and last residue. Fields, in order: D gene, clone size, V gene, J gene, CDR3 protein, CDR3 DNA. D genes are given only for firm matches. Size tells how often a clone was seen (once, few, many) or the class of an expanded clone, and some rows leave it out.

d_call: NA; clone_size: NA; v_call: TRBV3-1/TRBV3-2; j_call: TRBJ2-7; cdr3_aa: CSPGQKDYEQYF; cdr3_nt: TGTTCCCCGGGACAAAAAGACTACGAGCAGTACTTC
d_call: NA; clone_size: NA; v_call: TRBV2; j_call: TRBJ1-6; cdr3_aa: CASTWGVSESPLHF; cdr3_nt: TGTGCCAGCACGTGGGGGGTCAGCGAATCACCCCTCCACTTT
d_call: NA; clone_size: NA; v_call: TRBV9; j_call: TRBJ2-1; cdr3_aa: CASSPQSGSNEQFF; cdr3_nt: TGTGCCAGCAGCCCCCAGTCGGGGAGCAATGAGCAGTTCTTC
d_call: NA; clone_size: NA; v_call: TRBV6-5; j_call: TRBJ1-2; cdr3_aa: CASRETSTNYGYTF; cdr3_nt: TGTGCCAGCAGGGAGACATCGACAAATTATGGCTACACCTTC
d_call: NA; clone_size: NA; v_call: TRBV6-5; j_call: TRBJ2-1; cdr3_aa: CASGSFGTAGEQFF; cdr3_nt: TGTGCCAGCGGGTCTTTTGGCACGGCGGGTGAGCAGTTCTTC
d_call: NA; clone_size: few; v_call: TRBV6-5; j_call: TRBJ2-1; cdr3_aa: CAYRSQGNEQFF; cdr3_nt: TGTGCCTACCGGAGTCAGGGCAACGAGCAGTTCTTC
d_call: TRBD1; clone_size: NA; v_call: TRBV7-9; j_call: TRBJ1-1; cdr3_aa: CASSLVTGGTEAFF; cdr3_nt: TGTGCCAGCAGCTTAGTGACAGGGGGCACTGAAGCTTTCTTT
d_call: NA; clone_size: NA; v_call: TRBV5-1; j_call: TRBJ1-1; cdr3_aa: CASSWGVAMNTEAFF; cdr3_nt: TGCGCCAGCAGCTGGGGGGTAGCGATGAACACTGAAGCTTTCTTT
d_call: TRBD1; clone_size: NA; v_call: TRBV6-2/TRBV6-3; j_call: TRBJ1-2; cdr3_aa: CASSYLPLLGQGNYGYTF; cdr3_nt: TGTGCCAGCAGTTATCTACCTCTTCTGGGACAGGGGAACTATGGCTACACCTTC
d_call: NA; clone_size: NA; v_call: TRBV5-5; j_call: TRBJ1-1; cdr3_aa: CASSFGSNTEAFF; cdr3_nt: TGTGCCAGCAGCTTCGGGAGTAACACTGAAGCTTTCTTT
d_call: NA; clone_size: NA; v_call: TRBV7-2; j_call: TRBJ1-2; cdr3_aa: CASSKGLGTYGYTF; cdr3_nt: TGTGCCAGCAGCAAGGGATTGGGGACCTATGGCTACACCTTC
d_call: NA; clone_size: NA; v_call: TRBV5-1; j_call: TRBJ1-6; cdr3_aa: CASSLRVGNSPLHF; cdr3_nt: TGCGCCAGCAGCTTGAGGGTAGGGAATTCACCCCTCCACTTT
d_call: NA; clone_size: NA; v_call: TRBV7-8; j_call: TRBJ2-7; cdr3_aa: CASSDRRRQHEQYF; cdr3_nt: TGTGCCAGCAGCGACAGAAGGCGGCAGCACGAGCAGTACTTC
d_call: NA; clone_size: NA; v_call: TRBV2; j_call: TRBJ1-2; cdr3_aa: CASSGAGTNYGYTF; cdr3_nt: TGTGCCAGCAGTGGGGCAGGAACTAACTATGGCTACACCTTC
d_call: NA; clone_size: NA; v_call: TRBV10-2; j_call: TRBJ2-7; cdr3_aa: CASSEGYEQYF; cdr3_nt: TGCGCCAGCTCGGAAGGATACGAGCAGTACTTC
d_call: NA; clone_size: NA; v_call: TRBV19; j_call: TRBJ1-4; cdr3_aa: CASSIVAGAEKLFF; cdr3_nt: TGTGCCAGTAGTATAGTAGCCGGGGCGGAAAAACTGTTTTTT
d_call: NA; clone_size: NA; v_call: TRBV7-9; j_call: TRBJ2-1; cdr3_aa: CASSLFGNEQFF; cdr3_nt: TGTGCCAGCAGCTTATTTGGCAATGAGCAGTTCTTC
d_call: TRBD1; clone_size: NA; v_call: TRBV6-6; j_call: TRBJ2-7; cdr3_aa: CASSPGQGYSHEQYF; cdr3_nt: TGTGCCAGCAGTCCGGGACAGGGTTATAGTCACGAGCAGTACTTC
d_call: NA; clone_size: NA; v_call: TRBV5-5; j_call: TRBJ1-2; cdr3_aa: CASSLSGGLGYTF; cdr3_nt: TGTGCCAGCAGCTTGTCCGGGGGGCTTGGCTACACCTTC
d_call: NA; clone_size: NA; v_call: TRBV25-1; j_call: TRBJ1-5; cdr3_aa: CASSVEGLGQPQHF; cdr3_nt: TGTGCCAGCAGCGTGGAGGGGTTAGGTCAGCCCCAGCATTTT
d_call: NA; clone_size: NA; v_call: TRBV6-5; j_call: TRBJ1-3; cdr3_aa: CASSRGSTGNTIYF; cdr3_nt: TGTGCCAGCAGTCGGGGCTCAACTGGAAACACCATATATTTT
d_call: NA; clone_size: NA; v_call: TRBV12-3/TRBV12-4; j_call: TRBJ2-5; cdr3_aa: CASSLDAHTQYF; cdr3_nt: TGTGCCAGCAGTTTAGACGCGCACACCCAGTACTTC
d_call: NA; clone_size: NA; v_call: TRBV29-1; j_call: TRBJ2-3; cdr3_aa: CSVRIDTDTQYF; cdr3_nt: TGCAGCGTTAGGATCGACACAGATACGCAGTATTTT
d_call: TRBD1; clone_size: NA; v_call: TRBV28; j_call: TRBJ2-2; cdr3_aa: CASSSTGWDRGAEGLFF; cdr3_nt: TGTGCCAGCAGTTCCACCGGATGGGACAGGGGAGCCGAGGGGCTGTTTTTT
d_call: TRBD1; clone_size: NA; v_call: TRBV28; j_call: TRBJ2-7; cdr3_aa: CASSPGQGVPYEQYF; cdr3_nt: TGTGCCAGCAGTCCGGGACAGGGGGTACCCTACGAGCAGTACTTC
d_call: NA; clone_size: NA; v_call: TRBV19; j_call: TRBJ1-4; cdr3_aa: CASISATNEKLFF; cdr3_nt: TGTGCCAGTATCTCTGCAACTAATGAAAAACTGTTTTTT
d_call: TRBD1; clone_size: NA; v_call: TRBV7-9; j_call: TRBJ2-3; cdr3_aa: CASSTQGQGGDTQYF; cdr3_nt: TGTGCCAGCAGCACTCAGGGACAGGGGGGAGATACGCAGTATTTT
d_call: NA; clone_size: once; v_call: TRBV6-6; j_call: TRBJ1-6; cdr3_aa: CASSYGENSPLHF; cdr3_nt: TGTGCCAGCAGTTACGGGGAAAATTCACCCCTCCACTTT
d_call: TRBD1; clone_size: NA; v_call: TRBV4-3; j_call: TRBJ2-5; cdr3_aa: CASSLRQGVGETQYF; cdr3_nt: TGCGCCAGCAGCCTAAGGCAGGGGGTGGGAGAGACCCAGTACTTC
d_call: NA; clone_size: NA; v_call: TRBV3-1/TRBV3-2; j_call: TRBJ2-6; cdr3_aa: CASSQTNSGANVLTF; cdr3_nt: TGTGCCAGCAGCCAAACCAACTCTGGGGCCAACGTCCTGACTTTC
d_call: NA; clone_size: NA; v_call: TRBV5-4; j_call: TRBJ1-1; cdr3_aa: CASSLGRTIMNTEAFF; cdr3_nt: TGTGCCAGCAGCTTGGGTCGGACTATCATGAACACTGAAGCTTTCTTT
d_call: NA; clone_size: NA; v_call: TRBV6-2/TRBV6-3; j_call: TRBJ2-3; cdr3_aa: CASSRARWESTDTQYF; cdr3_nt: TGTGCCAGCAGCCGAGCTCGTTGGGAAAGCACAGATACGCAGTATTTT
d_call: NA; clone_size: NA; v_call: TRBV21-1; j_call: TRBJ1-2; cdr3_aa: CASSKGASPAACGYTF; cdr3_nt: TGTGCCAGCAGCAAAGGAGCCTCCCCAGCCGCGTGTGGCTACACCTTC
d_call: NA; clone_size: NA; v_call: TRBV3-1/TRBV3-2; j_call: TRBJ2-2; cdr3_aa: CASSRQGGPNTGELFF; cdr3_nt: TGTGCCAGCAGCCGTCAAGGGGGGCCTAACACCGGGGAGCTGTTTTTT
d_call: NA; clone_size: NA; v_call: TRBV5-1; j_call: TRBJ1-5; cdr3_aa: CASRIDSNQPQHF; cdr3_nt: TGCGCCAGCAGAATTGACAGCAATCAGCCCCAGCATTTT
d_call: NA; clone_size: NA; v_call: TRBV6-5; j_call: TRBJ1-2; cdr3_aa: CASSSIGGYGYTF; cdr3_nt: TGTGCCAGCAGTTCCATTGGGGGTTATGGCTACACCTTC
d_call: NA; clone_size: NA; v_call: TRBV7-2; j_call: TRBJ1-3; cdr3_aa: CASSLTDRSGNTIYF; cdr3_nt: TGTGCCAGCAGCTTGACTGATCGCTCTGGAAACACCATATATTTT
d_call: NA; clone_size: few; v_call: TRBV10-3; j_call: TRBJ1-6; cdr3_aa: CAISERKEALHF; cdr3_nt: TGTGCCATCAGTGAACGTAAGGAGGCCCTCCACTTT
d_call: NA; clone_size: NA; v_call: TRBV19; j_call: TRBJ1-1; cdr3_aa: CASSIDSLTFMNTEAFF; cdr3_nt: TGTGCCAGTAGTATAGACAGCCTTACCTTCATGAACACTGAAGCTTTCTTT
d_call: NA; clone_size: NA; v_call: TRBV2; j_call: TRBJ2-1; cdr3_aa: CASSKFNEQFF; cdr3_nt: TGTGCCAGCAGTAAGTTCAATGAGCAGTTCTTC
d_call: NA; clone_size: NA; v_call: TRBV7-6; j_call: TRBJ1-1; cdr3_aa: CASSLQSARAYEAFF; cdr3_nt: TGTGCCAGCAGCTTACAGTCCGCCAGGGCCTATGAAGCTTTCTTT
d_call: NA; clone_size: NA; v_call: TRBV10-3; j_call: TRBJ1-2; cdr3_aa: CAIRNNYGYTF; cdr3_nt: TGTGCCATCAGAAACAACTATGGCTACACCTTC
d_call: TRBD2; clone_size: NA; v_call: TRBV7-6; j_call: TRBJ2-3; cdr3_aa: CASSLAITSGGQGDTQYF; cdr3_nt: TGTGCCAGCAGCTTAGCCATAACTAGCGGGGGGCAAGGAGATACGCAGTATTTT
d_call: NA; clone_size: NA; v_call: TRBV7-2; j_call: TRBJ1-4; cdr3_aa: CASSLVADEKLFF; cdr3_nt: TGTGCCAGCAGCTTAGTTGCGGATGAAAAACTGTTTTTT
d_call: TRBD1; clone_size: NA; v_call: TRBV9; j_call: TRBJ1-1; cdr3_aa: CASSPMTGRTEAFF; cdr3_nt: TGTGCCAGCAGCCCGATGACAGGGCGCACTGAAGCTTTCTTT
d_call: NA; clone_size: NA; v_call: TRBV30; j_call: TRBJ2-5; cdr3_aa: CAWSVRPETQYF; cdr3_nt: TGTGCCTGGAGTGTACGCCCGGAGACCCAGTACTTC
d_call: NA; clone_size: NA; v_call: TRBV3-1/TRBV3-2; j_call: TRBJ1-4; cdr3_aa: CATPSFCRGPRANEKLFF; cdr3_nt: TGTGCCACGCCCTCATTCTGCAGGGGTCCCAGGGCTAATGAAAAACTGTTTTTT
d_call: TRBD2; clone_size: NA; v_call: TRBV23-1; j_call: TRBJ2-6; cdr3_aa: CASSLCSGGYGANVLTF; cdr3_nt: TGCGCCAGCAGTCTTTGTAGCGGGGGGTATGGGGCCAACGTCCTGACTTTC
d_call: NA; clone_size: few; v_call: TRBV23-1; j_call: TRBJ2-7; cdr3_aa: CASSQPGHSYEQYF; cdr3_nt: TGCGCCAGCAGTCAACCAGGACACTCCTACGAGCAGTACTTC
d_call: TRBD2; clone_size: NA; v_call: TRBV10-2; j_call: TRBJ2-5; cdr3_aa: CASSESRLAGQLIETQYF; cdr3_nt: TGCGCCAGCAGTGAGTCCCGGCTAGCGGGGCAACTTATAGAGACCCAGTACTTC
d_call: TRBD2; clone_size: NA; v_call: TRBV28; j_call: TRBJ2-7; cdr3_aa: CASSLAGGPYEQYF; cdr3_nt: TGTGCCAGCAGTCTAGCGGGGGGGCCCTACGAGCAGTACTTC
d_call: TRBD2; clone_size: NA; v_call: TRBV28; j_call: TRBJ2-5; cdr3_aa: CASSLFGAGGRETQYF; cdr3_nt: TGTGCCAGCAGTTTATTCGGAGCGGGGGGCCGGGAGACCCAGTACTTC
d_call: NA; clone_size: NA; v_call: TRBV5-1; j_call: TRBJ2-5; cdr3_aa: CASSLGLVPQETQYF; cdr3_nt: TGCGCCAGCAGCTTGGGACTGGTGCCCCAAGAGACCCAGTACTTC
d_call: TRBD1; clone_size: once; v_call: TRBV15; j_call: TRBJ2-3; cdr3_aa: CATSGLGQGNADTQYF; cdr3_nt: TGTGCCACCAGCGGCCTGGGACAGGGTAACGCAGATACGCAGTATTTT
d_call: TRBD1; clone_size: NA; v_call: TRBV27; j_call: TRBJ2-7; cdr3_aa: CASSFRDRVYEQYF; cdr3_nt: TGTGCCAGCAGTTTCCGGGACAGAGTCTACGAGCAGTACTTC
d_call: NA; clone_size: NA; v_call: TRBV7-9; j_call: TRBJ1-1; cdr3_aa: CASSPGRSTEAFF; cdr3_nt: TGTGCCAGCAGCCCGGGGCGATCCACTGAAGCTTTCTTT
d_call: NA; clone_size: NA; v_call: TRBV6-5; j_call: TRBJ1-5; cdr3_aa: CASSLSGVQPQHF; cdr3_nt: TGTGCCAGCAGCCTGAGCGGGGTTCAGCCCCAGCATTTT